A single sample gave rise to the 25 T cell receptor beta chains below, sequenced in a study of control samples from healthy donors and cancer patients (dated by TCRdb to the early 2020s). Library prep was done by the immunoSEQ multiplex PCR assay. The table comes from immuneACCESS by way of TCRdb, which keeps in-frame sequences with V and J called. Part of the clones is missing from these tables; in studies checked, under half for an unresolved V gene and the rest for unknown reasons. In this sample the table shows 170,000 or so clones, roughly 94% of which occur a single time. The ten largest clones add up to 1.3% of the sample. Sample: blood. The receptors were gathered from a woman between 18 and 30 years old in good health.

This chain links TRBV11-2 with TRBJ1-3, with 7 nucleotides matching TRBD1. The length of the CDR3 is 15 residues. The germline V gene encodes CDR1 SGHAT and CDR2 FQNNGV. Unmatched junction bases numbered 9, after V lost 4 bases and J lost 6 bases. The DNA of the CDR3 is TGTGCCAGCAGCTCCCACAGGGGTGTCGCAAACACCATATATTTT. Residues: CASSSHRGVANTIYF. The variable domain in full, completed from reference TRBV11-2 and TRBJ1-3, reads EAGVAQSPRYKIIEKRQSVAFWCNPISGHATLYWYQQILGQGPKLLIQFQNNGVVDDSQLPKDRFSAERLKGVDSTLKIQPAKLEDSAVYLCASSSHRGVANTIYFGEGSWLTVV.

The CDR3 spells CASSSQGSDTQYF. DNA of the CDR3: TGTGCCAGCAGTTCCCAAGGATCGGATACGCAGTATTTT. The chain uses TRBV28 and TRBJ2-3; no definite D call. Trimming stripped 4 bases from V and 6 bases from J, with 11 bases between. From germline, CDR1 is MDHEN and CDR2 SYDVKM. The CDR3 is 13 amino acids.

The chain is built from TRBV25-1 and TRBJ2-7, with 8 positions matching TRBD1. Germline V CDR1 and CDR2: MGHDK, SYGVNS. The CDR3 extends over 16 amino acids. Germline trimming cut 4 bases from V and 1 base from J; bases unmatched to any gene: 9. The CDR3 DNA follows: TGTGCCAGCAGTGCCCGGACAGGGAAAGGTTCCTACGAGCAGTACTTC. Translation gives CASSARTGKGSYEQYF.

The V and J genes are TRBV5-1 and TRBJ1-2; 10 bases fit TRBD1. The germline gives CDR1 SGHRS, CDR2 YFSETQ. V lost 3 bases to trimming and J lost 4 bases; unmatched junction nucleotides: 3. The length of the CDR3 is 14 residues. CDR3 protein: CASSSGTGVYGYTF. CDR3 nucleotides: TGCGCCAGCAGCTCCGGGACAGGGGTCTATGGCTACACCTTC.

The chain links TRBV11-2 to TRBJ1-2, with D perhaps TRBD1 (6 bases). Germline assignment: CDR1 SGHAT and CDR2 FQNNGV. The CDR3 has 15 residues. Deletions cut 4 bases from V and 4 bases from J, with 16 bases between. The CDR3 DNA follows: TGTGCCAGCAGCTCCGACCCAGGACAGATCTATGGCTACACCTTC. Protein: CASSSDPGQIYGYTF.

The chain recombines TRBV5-1 with TRBJ2-5; 12 bases map to TRBD2. V trimming: 6 bases; J trimming: 3 bases; junction bases outside the gene matches: 0. This CDR3 is built from 13 residues. Germline CDR1 and CDR2: SGHRS and YFSETQ. The CDR3 nucleotides are TGCGCCAGCACTAGCGGGAGGGAAGAGACCCAGTACTTC. It codes for CASTSGREETQYF.

The chain links TRBV3-1 (or the pseudogene TRBV3-2) to TRBJ2-1; TRBD2 aligns across 7 bases. The junction had 8 bases not matched to a gene; V was cut back by 6 bases and J by 0 bases. Germline V gene data show CDR1 as LGHDT and CDR2 as YNNKEL (reference sequence). This CDR3 is built from 16 residues. This CDR3 is CASSPRGGSSYNEQFF. The CDR3 nucleotides read TGTGCCAGCAGTCCCCGGGGAGGGAGCTCCTACAATGAGCAGTTCTTC.

This clone was detected only once. The V gene is TRBV3-1 (or the pseudogene TRBV3-2), the J gene TRBJ1-6; D is uncertain. This CDR3 has 16 amino acids. V shed 1 base and J shed 9 bases, with 16 bases lying between them. The V gene's germline CDR1 is LGHDT and CDR2 YNNKEL (reference sequence). The CDR3 sequence: CASSQGLGPSGSPLHF. The CDR3 region has the DNA TGTGCCAGCAGCCAAGGGTTGGGCCCTAGCGGTTCACCCCTCCACTTT.

The chain is built from TRBV5-5 and TRBJ1-4; a possible D gene is TRBD1 (6 bases). V was cut by 0 bases and J by 6 bases, with 9 bases left in between. Per germline, CDR1 SGHKS and CDR2 YYEKEE (reference sequence). This CDR3 is built from 14 residues. CDR3 nucleotide sequence: TGTGCCAGCAGCTTGGGTCCAGGGGATGAAAAACTGTTTTTT. This translates into CASSLGPGDEKLFF.

This sequence joins TRBV6-4 and TRBJ2-3; D possibly corresponds to TRBD2 (5 bases). Germline CDR1 is MRHNA and CDR2 is SNTAGT. Trimming shortened V by 6 bases and J by 0 bases, and 10 bases separated the two germline ends. The CDR3 spans 14 residues. In DNA, the CDR3 is TGTGCCAGCAGAAGGGAGTGGAGCACAGATACGCAGTATTTT. This sequence encodes CASRREWSTDTQYF.

This sequence joins TRBV6-5 and TRBJ1-1, with 9 bases lining up with TRBD1. Germline loops: CDR1 MNHEY, CDR2 SVGAGI. This CDR3 is 15 amino acids long. The V segment lost 6 bases and the J segment 5 bases; nucleotides outside the gene matches: 10. The CDR3 sequence: CASRGDRERQTEAFF. The CDR3 DNA follows: TGTGCCAGCAGAGGGGACAGGGAGCGCCAAACTGAAGCTTTCTTT.

The CDR3 loop is CASSPLAGGFTDTQYF. The CDR3 DNA follows: TGTGCCAGCAGCCCCCTAGCGGGGGGCTTCACAGATACGCAGTATTTT. V gene TRBV27 combines with J gene TRBJ2-3, with TRBD2 matching 11 bases. Germline V gene data show CDR1 as MNHEY and CDR2 as SMNVEV (reference sequence). This CDR3 comprises 16 residues. V was pared by 6 bases and J by 2 bases, with 7 bases of the junction left unmatched.

This rearrangement joins TRBV3-1 (or the pseudogene TRBV3-2) to TRBJ2-7; D is perhaps TRBD1 (5 bases). The V gene's germline CDR1 is LGHDT and CDR2 YNNKEL (reference sequence). The CDR3 contains 13 residues. V lost 3 bases, J lost 3 bases, and 9 bases lay in between. The CDR3 reads CASSQWQGYEQYF. The CDR3 bases are TGTGCCAGCAGCCAGTGGCAGGGCTACGAGCAGTACTTC.

The rearrangement joins TRBV5-6 to TRBJ2-3; 11 bases agree with TRBD2. The CDR3 is 17 residues long. Trimming took 0 bases from V and 8 from J; bases not matched to a gene: 11. CDR1 and CDR2 (germline): SGHDT, YYEEEE. The chain's CDR3 is CASSLVTSGSKYGTQYF. In DNA, the CDR3 is TGTGCCAGCAGCTTGGTAACTAGCGGGAGTAAGTATGGTACGCAGTATTTT.

The chain links TRBV10-3 to TRBJ2-1; 8 positions agree with TRBD2. Germline V gene lookup returns CDR1 ENHRY and CDR2 SYGVKD. The CDR3 has 17 amino acids. Trimming took 3 bases from V and 4 from J; bases not matched to a gene: 11. This chain's CDR3 is CAISEKGIAGWYNEQFF. The CDR3 DNA is TGTGCCATCAGTGAAAAGGGGATAGCGGGATGGTACAATGAGCAGTTCTTC.

This chain joins TRBV28 and TRBJ1-2; 7 positions match TRBD1. This CDR3 has 14 residues. The V and J ends lost 8 bases and 6 bases, in that order; junction bases with no gene match: 12. From germline, CDR1 is MDHEN and CDR2 SYDVKM. Written as DNA, the CDR3 is TGTGCCAGCGGCTGGGGAGGAGGGGGCGATGGCTACACCTTC. Its translation is CASGWGGGGDGYTF.

This clone was seen a single time. This rearrangement joins TRBV28 to TRBJ1-2; D gene unclear. The CDR3 contains 12 residues. Germline CDR1 reads MDHEN; CDR2 reads SYDVKM. The V end lost 7 bases, the J end lost 5 bases, and 11 bases lay between the germline ends. The CDR3 sequence is CASNLDSYGYTF. In DNA form, the CDR3 reads TGTGCCAGCAATCTTGATTCATATGGCTACACCTTC.

The chain employs TRBV5-1 and TRBJ2-3; D may match TRBD1 or TRBD2 (5 bases each). V was cut by 0 bases and J by 1 base, with 12 bases left in between. The germline V gene encodes CDR1 SGHRS and CDR2 YFSETQ. This CDR3 is built from 16 residues. The chain's CDR3 is CASSLVVVGGTDTQYF. The CDR3 DNA reads as TGCGCCAGCAGCTTGGTGGTGGTGGGGGGCACAGATACGCAGTATTTT.

The V and J genes are TRBV6-2 or TRBV6-3 and TRBJ2-7, with unresolved D. V was shortened by 5 bases and J by 3 bases, with 14 bases between the two germline ends. CDR3 length: 14 residues. Germline V gene sequence: CDR1 MNHEY, CDR2 SVGEGT. The CDR3 protein is CASSTSSGYYEQYF. DNA of the CDR3: TGTGCCAGCAGTACCTCCTCGGGCTACTACGAGCAGTACTTC.

The gene calls are TRBV19 and TRBJ2-1, with 7 bases matching TRBD2. Germline-derived CDR1 and CDR2 are LNHDA and SQIVND (reference sequence). The CDR3 is 14 residues long. V dropped 5 bases and J dropped 10; count of bases not matched to a gene: 11. The CDR3 loop reads CASSPPGRVGEQFF. As DNA, the CDR3 is TGTGCCAGTAGTCCCCCAGGGAGGGTAGGCGAGCAGTTCTTC.

The chain couples TRBV11-2 to TRBJ2-5, with TRBD2 matching 11 bases. CDR3 length equals 18 residues. Germline trimming cut 5 bases from V and 0 bases from J; bases unmatched to any gene: 11. CDR1 is SGHAT, CDR2 FQNNGV, per germline. CDR3 DNA sequence: TGTGCCAGCAGCATACGACCTGGACTAGCGGGTTACCAAGAGACCCAGTACTTC. This translates into CASSIRPGLAGYQETQYF.

The rearrangement links TRBV2 to TRBJ2-5, with D perhaps TRBD2 (5 bases). Trimming pared 3 bases from V and 4 bases from J, leaving 15 bases between. Germline CDR1 SNHLY, CDR2 FYNNEI. The CDR3 has 15 amino acids. CDR3 nucleotides: TGTGCCAGCAGTGACTCGGGCTTTGGAGGAGAGACCCAGTACTTC. Translating it yields CASSDSGFGGETQYF.

V usage is TRBV11-2 and J usage is TRBJ1-2; 9 bases are a match to TRBD1. This CDR3 contains 13 residues. Per germline, CDR1 SGHAT and CDR2 FQNNGV. The V and J ends lost 5 bases and 8 bases, in that order; junction bases with no gene match: 6. The CDR3 loop reads CASSPGTGNGYTF. The CDR3 DNA sequence: TGTGCCAGCAGCCCCGGGACAGGGAACGGCTACACCTTC. Full variable domain (remainder filled in from reference TRBV11-2 and TRBJ1-2): EAGVAQSPRYKIIEKRQSVAFWCNPISGHATLYWYQQILGQGPKLLIQFQNNGVVDDSQLPKDRFSAERLKGVDSTLKIQPAKLEDSAVYLCASSPGTGNGYTFGSGTRLTVV.

This rearrangement joins TRBV7-2 to TRBJ2-1, with 11 bases fitting TRBD2. V dropped 1 base and J dropped 5; count of bases not matched to a gene: 4. Germline values: CDR1 SGHTA, CDR2 FQGNSA. This CDR3 spans 16 amino acids. CDR3 coding DNA: TGTGCCAGCAGCTTAGTAGGGACTAGCGGTGACAATGAGCAGTTCTTC. Translated, it gives CASSLVGTSGDNEQFF.

The chain is built from TRBV18 and TRBJ1-1; D call uncertain. Trimming stripped 3 bases from V and 9 bases from J, with 17 bases between. Germline V CDR1 and CDR2: KGHSH, LQKENI. The CDR3 extends over 14 amino acids. CDR3 region: CASSPSGALLQAFF. CDR3 in DNA: TGTGCCAGCTCACCCTCGGGCGCGTTGCTACAAGCTTTCTTT.